The source of this T cell receptor beta chain is a study of radiation and T cells in renal cell carcinoma. Study-wide results and caveats: Top tumor clonotypes rose in blood 2 weeks post-radiation, then contracted.

Germline CDR1 is SNHLY and CDR2 is FYNNEI. V lost 1 base to trimming and J lost 2 bases, with 6 bases between them. The CDR3 has 14 amino acids. TCRdb keeps only in-frame clones here, not all; method: immunoSEQ multiplex PCR. The sample holds approximately 86,000 clones, approximately 80% seen once. Time point: blood 4 weeks post-SBRT, at nephrectomy. Described treatment: 15 Gy SBRT to primary tumor, nephrectomy 4 weeks later. Nephrectomy followed 15 Gy stereotactic body radiation by 4 weeks. Serial blood draws occurred at baseline and 2 and 4 weeks post-SBRT. The patient's renal cell carcinoma had clear cell pathology. On this clone itself: The antigen remains undetermined.

Here the sequenced sample was blood, taken from a patient whose treatment included radiotherapy and nephrectomy. The chain uses TRBV2 and TRBJ1-3; D is possibly TRBD1 (5 bases). The sequence came from a man aged 45-65 years with renal cell carcinoma. The CDR3 is CASSEGQPGNTIYF. CDR3 nucleotides: TGTGCCAGCAGTGAAGGACAGCCTGGAAACACCATATATTTT.